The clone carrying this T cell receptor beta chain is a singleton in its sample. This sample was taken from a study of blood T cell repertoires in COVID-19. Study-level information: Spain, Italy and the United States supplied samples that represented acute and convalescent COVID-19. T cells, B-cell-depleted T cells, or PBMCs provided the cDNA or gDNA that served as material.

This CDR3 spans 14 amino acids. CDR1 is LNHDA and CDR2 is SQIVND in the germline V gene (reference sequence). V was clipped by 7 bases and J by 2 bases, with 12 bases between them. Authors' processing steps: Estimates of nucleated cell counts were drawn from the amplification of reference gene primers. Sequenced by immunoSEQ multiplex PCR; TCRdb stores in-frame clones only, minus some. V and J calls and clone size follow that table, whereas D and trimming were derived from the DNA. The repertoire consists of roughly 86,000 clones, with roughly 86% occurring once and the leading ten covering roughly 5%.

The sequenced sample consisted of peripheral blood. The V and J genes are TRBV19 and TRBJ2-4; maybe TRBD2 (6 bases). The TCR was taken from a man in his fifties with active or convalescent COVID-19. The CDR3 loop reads CASTMGLTKNIQYF. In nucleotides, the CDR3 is TGTGCCAGTACCATGGGACTTACCAAAAACATTCAGTACTTC.